The 10 T cell receptor beta chains below were found in one sample sequenced in a study of cytomegalovirus exposure and HLA in healthy donors. Use of 60 Vbeta and 13 Jbeta primers characterized the PCR. Assay: immunoSEQ multiplex PCR; the TCRdb copy retains only in-frame clones and omits some. The sample consists of more than 85,000 clones, 60% to 85% of them appearing once. Sequenced material: PBMCs. These receptor sequences come from a boy younger than 18 in good health and CMV-seronegative.

The chain is built from TRBV4-3 and TRBJ2-2; weak D call: TRBD1 (7 bases). In germline, CDR1 is LGHNA, CDR2 YSLEER. Trimming removed 0 bases from V and 6 bases from J, with 17 bases in between. CDR3 length equals 17 residues. Here the CDR3 reads CASSQDLRQGGSGELFF. Written as DNA, the CDR3 is TGCGCCAGCAGCCAAGATCTGAGGCAGGGGGGCTCCGGGGAGCTGTTTTTT.

This chain connects TRBV2 to TRBJ1-5; tentatively, D is TRBD1 (5 bases). Germline values: CDR1 SNHLY, CDR2 FYNNEI. The CDR3 runs 19 residues. Trimming stripped 2 bases from V and 1 base from J, with 21 bases between. DNA of the CDR3: TGTGCCAGCAGTGAAAAGGGGCGGGGGGGAAGGGAGAGCAATCAGCCCCAGCATTTT. Translated: CASSEKGRGGRESNQPQHF. The entire variable domain, with the rest obtained from reference TRBV2 and TRBJ1-5, is as follows: EPEVTQTPSHQVTQMGQEVILRCVPISNHLYFYWYRQILGQKVEFLVSFYNNEISEKSEIFDDQFSVERPDGSNFTLKIRSTKLEDSAMYFCASSEKGRGGRESNQPQHFGDGTRLSIL.

A few counts support this clone. The chain carries TRBV9 and TRBJ1-2; 7 bases fit TRBD1. Germline trimming cut 3 bases from V and 0 bases from J; bases unmatched to any gene: 5. This CDR3 has 15 residues. Per the germline V gene, CDR1 is SGDLS and CDR2 is YYNGEE. The CDR3 bases are TGTGCCAGCAGCGCCCGACAGGGATCTAACTATGGCTACACCTTC. Protein product: CASSARQGSNYGYTF.

This clone was seen more than once but under ten times. The CDR3: CASSATTGVVEAFF. CDR3 DNA sequence: TGTGCCAGCAGCGCCACAACAGGGGTTGTTGAAGCTTTCTTT. The chain uses TRBV7-9 and TRBJ1-1, with 7 nucleotides matching TRBD1. With V trimmed by 5 bases and J by 7 bases, 10 bases remained unmatched. The CDR3 totals 14 residues. CDR1 SEHNR and CDR2 FQNEAQ come from the germline V gene (reference sequence).

The gene calls are TRBV19 and TRBJ1-1, with D possibly being TRBD1 (6 bases). Germline CDR1 reads LNHDA; CDR2 reads SQIVND (reference sequence). This CDR3 region has 14 residues. V lost 3 bases, J lost 1 base, and 9 bases lay in between. CDR3: CASSIGGANTEAFF. The CDR3 nucleotides are TGTGCCAGTAGTATTGGGGGCGCGAACACTGAAGCTTTCTTT. The whole variable domain, filled in from reference TRBV19 and TRBJ1-1, reads DGGITQSPKYLFRKEGQNVTLSCEQNLNHDAMYWYRQDPGQGLRLIYYSQIVNDFQKGDIAEGYSVSREKKESFPLTVTSAQKNPTAFYLCASSIGGANTEAFFGQGTRLTVV.

A note on this clone: Germline and junction disagree at one end, which may indicate a read error. This sequence joins TRBV9 and TRBJ1-1, with D tentatively TRBD1 (6 bases). This CDR3 region has 15 residues. Germline V CDR1 and CDR2: SGDLS, YYNGEE. In nucleotides, the CDR3 is TGTGCCAGCAGGCCTCCAGGGACAAGGAACACTGGAGCTTTCTTT. Translated, it gives CASRPPGTRNTGAFF. The full variable domain, with the rest looked up from reference TRBV9 and TRBJ1-1, is DSGVTQTPKHLITATGQRVTLRCSPRSGDLSVYWYQQSLDQGLQFLIQYYNGEERAKGNILERFSAQQFPDLHSELNLSSLELGDSALYFCASRPPGTRNTGAFFGQGTRLTVV.

The chain has TRBV19 and TRBJ1-1; 9 bases map to TRBD1. This CDR3 spans 14 amino acids. CDR1 is LNHDA, CDR2 SQIVND, per germline (reference sequence). The V gene end was trimmed by 6 bases and the J gene end by 3 bases; junction bases not matched to a gene: 5. The CDR3 DNA is TGTGCCAGTAGGACCCGGGACAGGGACACTGAAGCTTTCTTT. This gives the protein CASRTRDRDTEAFF.

On this clone: The same CDR3 also results from other DNA sequences found in this sample. The J gene is TRBJ1-1, the V gene TRBV30; no firm D call. The ends were cut back, 0 bases at V and 1 base at J, with 6 bases in the middle. Germline V gives CDR1 GTSNPN, CDR2 SVGIG (reference sequence). The CDR3 is 13 amino acids. The CDR3 protein is CAWSVGGNTEAFF. Here the CDR3 DNA reads TGTGCCTGGAGTGTGGGAGGGAACACTGAAGCTTTCTTT.

This chain uses TRBV20-1 with TRBJ1-5; TRBD1 matches at 7 bases. The CDR3 sequence is 11 residues long. Germline V gene sequence: CDR1 DFQATT, CDR2 SNEGSKA (reference sequence). The CDR3: CSVPGGQPQHF. The CDR3 DNA reads TGCAGCGTACCAGGGGGTCAGCCCCAGCATTTT.

The rearrangement joins TRBV27 to TRBJ2-7, with D maybe TRBD2 (6 bases). CDR3 length: 13 residues. Deletions cut 6 bases from V and 1 base from J, with 10 bases between. CDR1 MNHEY and CDR2 SMNVEV come from the germline V gene (reference sequence). The CDR3 loop is CASSLGGSYEQYF. CDR3 coding DNA: TGTGCCAGCAGCTTGGGGGGATCCTACGAGCAGTACTTC.